This T cell receptor (beta chain) was sequenced for a study of blood T cell repertoires in COVID-19. V lost 4 bases and J lost 6; bases outside the gene matches: 3. CDR1 and CDR2 from the germline V gene are MNHEY and SMNVEV (reference sequence). The CDR3 loop spans 14 amino acids. Clones were sequenced by immunoSEQ multiplex PCR, and TCRdb holds only the in-frame ones, with some missing. There are 60,000 to 65,000 clones in the sample; less than 85% occur only once, and roughly 20% lies in the top ten. The chain combines TRBV27 with TRBJ1-4; TRBD1 aligns across 9 bases. This sequence was found in a man aged 55 to 70 with acute or convalescent COVID-19. Sequencing was carried out using peripheral blood. CDR3 amino acids: CASSSWTGDEKLFF. For the CDR3, the DNA is TGTGCCAGCAGTTCCTGGACAGGGGATGAAAAACTGTTTTTT.